The T cell receptor beta chain under discussion was sequenced for a study of blood T cell repertoires in COVID-19. Study-wide background: There were acute and convalescent COVID-19 samples, and they came from the United States, Italy and Spain. PBMCs, B-cell-depleted T cells, or T cells provided the cDNA or gDNA that made up the material.

In the original workflow: Amplification of reference gene primers was used by the study to estimate nucleated cell counts. Assay used: immunoSEQ multiplex PCR; TCRdb lists only in-frame clones, some missing. V, J and clone size were drawn from that table, and D and trimming were deduced from the DNA. The sample shows some 250,000 clones, around 88% of them seen only once. Looked up from germline, CDR1 is SNHLY and CDR2 is FYNNEI. Trimming cost V 8 bases and J 8 bases, with 18 bases left between them. The CDR3 is 14 residues long. This sequence joins TRBV2 and TRBJ1-4; perhaps TRBD1 as D (6 bases). This sequence was found in a man aged 40-49 years with active or convalescent COVID-19. Source material: peripheral blood. Here the CDR3 reads CASVNAGGREKLFF. As DNA, the CDR3 is TGTGCCAGCGTGAATGCGGGGGGCAGAGAAAAACTGTTTTTT.